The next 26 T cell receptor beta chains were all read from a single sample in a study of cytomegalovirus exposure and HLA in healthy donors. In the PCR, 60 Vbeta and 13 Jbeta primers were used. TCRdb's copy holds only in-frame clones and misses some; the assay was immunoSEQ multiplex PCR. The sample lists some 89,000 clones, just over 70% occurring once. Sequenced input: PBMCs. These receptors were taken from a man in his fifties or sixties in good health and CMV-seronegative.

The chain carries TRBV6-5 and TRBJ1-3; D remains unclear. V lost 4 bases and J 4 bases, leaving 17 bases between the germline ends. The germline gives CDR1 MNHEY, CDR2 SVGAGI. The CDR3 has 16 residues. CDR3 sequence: CASSWSGGEAGNTIYF. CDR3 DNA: TGTGCCAGCAGTTGGAGCGGCGGGGAGGCGGGAAACACCATATATTTT.

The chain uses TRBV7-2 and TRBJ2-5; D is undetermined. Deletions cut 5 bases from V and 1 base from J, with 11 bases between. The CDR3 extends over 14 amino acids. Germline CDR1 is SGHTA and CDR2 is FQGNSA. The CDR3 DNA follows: TGTGCCAGCAGCCCAGCCCCGGGCCAAGAGACCCAGTACTTC. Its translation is CASSPAPGQETQYF.

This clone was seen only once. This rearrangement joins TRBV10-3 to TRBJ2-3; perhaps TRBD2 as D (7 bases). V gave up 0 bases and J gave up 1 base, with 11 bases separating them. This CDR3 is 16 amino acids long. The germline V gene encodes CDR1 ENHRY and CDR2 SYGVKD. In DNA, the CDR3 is TGTGCCATCAGTGAGTCGAAGGGGGGGGGCACAGATACGCAGTATTTT. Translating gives CAISESKGGGTDTQYF.

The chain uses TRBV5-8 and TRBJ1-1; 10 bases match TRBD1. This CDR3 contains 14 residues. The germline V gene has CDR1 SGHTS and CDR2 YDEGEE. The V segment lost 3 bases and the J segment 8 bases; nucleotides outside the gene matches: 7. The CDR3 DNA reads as TGTGCCAGCAGCTCCATGGACAGGGGGGAAGAAGCTTTCTTT. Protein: CASSSMDRGEEAFF. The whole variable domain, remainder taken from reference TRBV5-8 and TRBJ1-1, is EAGVTQSPTHLIKTRGQQATLRCSPISGHTSVYWYQQALGLGLQFLLWYDEGEERNRGNFPPRFSGRQFPNYSSELNVNALELEDSALYLCASSSMDRGEEAFFGQGTRLTVV.

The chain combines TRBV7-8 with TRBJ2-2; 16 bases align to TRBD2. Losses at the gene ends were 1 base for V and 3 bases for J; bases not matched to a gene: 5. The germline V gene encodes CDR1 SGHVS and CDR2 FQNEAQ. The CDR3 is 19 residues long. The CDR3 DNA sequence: TGTGCCAGCAGCTTAGGGGGACTAGCGGGAGGGCTCGACACCGGGGAGCTGTTTTTT. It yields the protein CASSLGGLAGGLDTGELFF.

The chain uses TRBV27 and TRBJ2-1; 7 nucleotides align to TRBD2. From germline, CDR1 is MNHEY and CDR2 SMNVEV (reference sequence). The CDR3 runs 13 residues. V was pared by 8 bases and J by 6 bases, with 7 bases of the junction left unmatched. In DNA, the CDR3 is TGTGCCAGCGGCCGGGGGGAGGGCAATGAGCAGTTCTTC. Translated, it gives CASGRGEGNEQFF.

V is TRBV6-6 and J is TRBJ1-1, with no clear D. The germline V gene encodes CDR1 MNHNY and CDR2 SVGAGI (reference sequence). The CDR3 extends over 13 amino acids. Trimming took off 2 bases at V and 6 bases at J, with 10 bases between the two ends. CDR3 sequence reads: CASSYEVVAEAFF. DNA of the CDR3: TGTGCCAGCAGTTACGAGGTTGTGGCTGAAGCTTTCTTT.

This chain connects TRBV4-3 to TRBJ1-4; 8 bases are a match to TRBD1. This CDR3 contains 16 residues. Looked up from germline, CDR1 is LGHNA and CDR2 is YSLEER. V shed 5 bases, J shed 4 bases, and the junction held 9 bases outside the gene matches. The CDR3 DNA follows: TGCGCCAGCAGCACCTACGACAGGGGCGGTAATGAAAAACTGTTTTTT. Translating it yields CASSTYDRGGNEKLFF.

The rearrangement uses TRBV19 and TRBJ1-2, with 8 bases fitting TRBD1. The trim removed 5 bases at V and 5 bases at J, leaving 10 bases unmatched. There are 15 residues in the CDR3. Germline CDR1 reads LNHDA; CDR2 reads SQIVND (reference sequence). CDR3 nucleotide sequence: TGTGCCAGTAGTTCCCGGACAGGGAGTAGATATGGCTACACCTTC. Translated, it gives CASSSRTGSRYGYTF.

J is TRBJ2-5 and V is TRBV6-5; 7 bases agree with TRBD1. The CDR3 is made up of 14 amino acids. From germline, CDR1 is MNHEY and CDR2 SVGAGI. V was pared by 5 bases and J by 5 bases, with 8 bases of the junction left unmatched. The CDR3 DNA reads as TGTGCCAGCAGTCGAAGACAGGGCCGCGAGACCCAGTACTTC. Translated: CASSRRQGRETQYF.

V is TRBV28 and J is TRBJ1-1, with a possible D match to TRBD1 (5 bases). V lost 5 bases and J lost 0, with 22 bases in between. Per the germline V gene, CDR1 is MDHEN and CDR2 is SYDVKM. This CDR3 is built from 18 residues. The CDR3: CASSPGGMGSGMNTEAFF. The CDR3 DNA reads TGTGCCAGCAGTCCGGGGGGAATGGGGTCGGGGATGAACACTGAAGCTTTCTTT.

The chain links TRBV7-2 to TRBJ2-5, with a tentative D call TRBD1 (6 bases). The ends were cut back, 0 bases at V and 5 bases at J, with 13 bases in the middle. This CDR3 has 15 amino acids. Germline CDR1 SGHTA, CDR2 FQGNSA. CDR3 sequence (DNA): TGTGCCAGCAGCTTAGCGGGGACAACAAGGGAGACCCAGTACTTC. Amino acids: CASSLAGTTRETQYF.

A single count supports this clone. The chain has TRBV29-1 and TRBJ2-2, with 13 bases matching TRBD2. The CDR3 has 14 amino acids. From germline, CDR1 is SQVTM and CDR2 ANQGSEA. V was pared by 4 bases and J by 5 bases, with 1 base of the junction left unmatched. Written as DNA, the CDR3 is TGCAGCGTTGGGACTAGCGGGGGTACCGGGGAGCTGTTTTTT. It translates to CSVGTSGGTGELFF.

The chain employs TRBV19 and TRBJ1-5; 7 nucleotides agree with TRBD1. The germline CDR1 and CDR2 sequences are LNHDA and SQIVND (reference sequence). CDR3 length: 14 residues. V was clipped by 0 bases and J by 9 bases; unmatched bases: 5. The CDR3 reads CASSIERGRRPQHF. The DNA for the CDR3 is TGTGCCAGTAGTATAGAAAGGGGGCGTAGGCCCCAGCATTTT.

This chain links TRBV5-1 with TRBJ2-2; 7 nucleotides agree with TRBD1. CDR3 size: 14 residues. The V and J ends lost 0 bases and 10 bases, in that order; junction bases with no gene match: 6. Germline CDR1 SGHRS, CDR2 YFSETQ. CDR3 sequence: CASSLGDRVMELFF. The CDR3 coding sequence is TGCGCCAGCAGCTTGGGAGACAGGGTTATGGAGCTGTTTTTT.

In DNA, the CDR3 is TGCGCCAGCAGCCAAGGCCGAGCGCCACCCTACAATGAGCAGTTCTTC. This gives the protein CASSQGRAPPYNEQFF. V usage is TRBV4-1 and J usage is TRBJ2-1; D call uncertain. The CDR3 has 16 amino acids. Germline CDR1 reads MGHRA; CDR2 reads YSYEKL. The ends were cut back, 1 base at V and 2 bases at J, with 12 bases in the middle.

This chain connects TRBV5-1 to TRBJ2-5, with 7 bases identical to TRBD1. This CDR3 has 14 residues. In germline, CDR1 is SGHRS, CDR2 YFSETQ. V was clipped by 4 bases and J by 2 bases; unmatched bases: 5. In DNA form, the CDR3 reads TGCGCCAGCAGCATCTCAGGGGGACAAGAGACCCAGTACTTC. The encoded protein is CASSISGGQETQYF.

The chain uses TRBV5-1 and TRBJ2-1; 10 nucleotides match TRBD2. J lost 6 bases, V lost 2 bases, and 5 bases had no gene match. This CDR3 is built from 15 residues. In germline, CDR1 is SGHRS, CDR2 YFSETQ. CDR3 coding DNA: TGCGCCAGCAGCTTTAGCGGGAGGACTCCCAATGAGCAGTTCTTC. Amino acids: CASSFSGRTPNEQFF.

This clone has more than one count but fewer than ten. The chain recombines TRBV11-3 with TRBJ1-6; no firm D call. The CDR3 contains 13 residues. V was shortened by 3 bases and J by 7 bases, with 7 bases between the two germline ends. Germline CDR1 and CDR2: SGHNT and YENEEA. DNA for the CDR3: TGTGCCAGCAGCTTCGGGGTGAATTCACCCCTCCACTTT. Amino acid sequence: CASSFGVNSPLHF.

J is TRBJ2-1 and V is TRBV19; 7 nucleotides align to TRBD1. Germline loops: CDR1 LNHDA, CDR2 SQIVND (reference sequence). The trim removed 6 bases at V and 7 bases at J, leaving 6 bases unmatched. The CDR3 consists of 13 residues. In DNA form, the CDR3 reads TGTGCCAGTAGGCTAAGGGGGCTTAATGAGCAGTTCTTC. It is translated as CASRLRGLNEQFF.

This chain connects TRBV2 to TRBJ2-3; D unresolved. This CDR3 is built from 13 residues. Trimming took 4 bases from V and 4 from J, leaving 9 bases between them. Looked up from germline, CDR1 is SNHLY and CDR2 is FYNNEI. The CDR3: CASSGSSADTQYF. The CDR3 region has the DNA TGTGCCAGCAGTGGAAGCAGCGCAGATACGCAGTATTTT.

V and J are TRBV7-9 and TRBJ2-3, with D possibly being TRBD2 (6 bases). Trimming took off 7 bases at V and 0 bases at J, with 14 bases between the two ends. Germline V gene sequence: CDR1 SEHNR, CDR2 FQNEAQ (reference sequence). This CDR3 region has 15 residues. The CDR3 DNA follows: TGTGCCAGCACCGGCGGGACTCCCAGCACAGATACGCAGTATTTT. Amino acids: CASTGGTPSTDTQYF.

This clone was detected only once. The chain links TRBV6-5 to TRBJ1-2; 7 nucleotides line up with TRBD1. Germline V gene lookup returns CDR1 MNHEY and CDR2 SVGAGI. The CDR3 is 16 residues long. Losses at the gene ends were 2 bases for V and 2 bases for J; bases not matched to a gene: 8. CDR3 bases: TGTGCCAGCAGTTACACCCCATCGGGACAGAACTATGGCTACACCTTC. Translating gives CASSYTPSGQNYGYTF.

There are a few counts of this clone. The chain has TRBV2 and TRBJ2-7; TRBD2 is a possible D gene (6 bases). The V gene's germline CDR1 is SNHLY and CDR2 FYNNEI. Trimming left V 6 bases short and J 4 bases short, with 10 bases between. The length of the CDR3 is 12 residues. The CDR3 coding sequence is TGTGCCAGCAGGGCAGGAGGGTACGAGCAGTACTTC. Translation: CASRAGGYEQYF.

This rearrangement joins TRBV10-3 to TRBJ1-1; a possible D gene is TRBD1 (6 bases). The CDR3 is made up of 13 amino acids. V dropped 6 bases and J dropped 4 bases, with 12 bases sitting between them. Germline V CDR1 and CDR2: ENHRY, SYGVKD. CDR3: CAISFGQLTEAFF. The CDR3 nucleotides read TGTGCCATCAGCTTCGGACAGCTCACTGAAGCTTTCTTT.

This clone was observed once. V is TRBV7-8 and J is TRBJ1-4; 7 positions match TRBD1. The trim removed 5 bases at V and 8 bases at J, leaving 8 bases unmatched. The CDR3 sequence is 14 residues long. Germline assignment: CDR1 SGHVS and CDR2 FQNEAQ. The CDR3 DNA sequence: TGTGCCAGCAGCCACGCAGGGGGAGGAGAAAAACTGTTTTTT. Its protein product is CASSHAGGGEKLFF.